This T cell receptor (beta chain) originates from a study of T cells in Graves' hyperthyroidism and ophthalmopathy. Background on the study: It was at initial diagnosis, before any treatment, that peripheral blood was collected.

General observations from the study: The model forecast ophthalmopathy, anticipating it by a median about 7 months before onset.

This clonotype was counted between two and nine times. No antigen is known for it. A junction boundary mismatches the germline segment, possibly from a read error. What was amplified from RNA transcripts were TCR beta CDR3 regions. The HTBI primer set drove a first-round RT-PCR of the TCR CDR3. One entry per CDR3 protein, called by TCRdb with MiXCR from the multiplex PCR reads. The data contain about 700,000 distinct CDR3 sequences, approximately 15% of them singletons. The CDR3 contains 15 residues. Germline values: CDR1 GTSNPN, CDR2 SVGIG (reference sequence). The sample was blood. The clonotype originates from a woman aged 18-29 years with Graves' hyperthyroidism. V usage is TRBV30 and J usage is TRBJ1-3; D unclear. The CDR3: CAWSAPTTTGTTIYF. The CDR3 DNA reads TGTGCCTGGAGTGCTCCCACTACTACCGGAACCACCATATATTTT.